The T cell receptor (beta chain) described here comes from a study of PD-1 blockade in classical Hodgkin lymphoma. The method was immunoSEQ multiplex PCR; TCRdb's version includes in-frame clones alone and lacks a portion of them. The profile shows tens of thousands of clones, approximately 78% of them singletons. With regard to this clone: Its antigen remains unidentified.

Noted time point: cycle 4 day 1 (C4D1), after 5 to 7 weeks of nivolumab. Each and every patient relapsed after autologous stem cell transplantation, and patients got differing brentuximab vedotin exposure. Thawed PBMCs underwent magnetic negative selection to yield purified CD4+ T cells. Study-wide points: TCR diversity in CD4+, not CD8+, cells rose significantly by C4D1. Possibly reflecting disease activity or prior therapy, repertoire differences have causes that remain undefined. It was reported that newly diagnosed patients had less baseline TCR diversity than healthy donors.

The V segment lost 8 bases and the J segment 3 bases; nucleotides outside the gene matches: 10. CDR3 length: 15 residues. Germline assignment: CDR1 MNHNY and CDR2 SVGAGI (reference sequence). This TCR derives from a human donor with classical Hodgkin lymphoma. The rearrangement uses TRBV6-6 and TRBJ2-7, with 10 bases matching TRBD2. This material consisted of CD4+ T cells from blood, taken before the fourth cycle of nivolumab. This CDR3 is CASVAPSGGYYEQYF. The CDR3 DNA follows: TGTGCCAGCGTTGCTCCTAGCGGGGGTTACTACGAGCAGTACTTC.